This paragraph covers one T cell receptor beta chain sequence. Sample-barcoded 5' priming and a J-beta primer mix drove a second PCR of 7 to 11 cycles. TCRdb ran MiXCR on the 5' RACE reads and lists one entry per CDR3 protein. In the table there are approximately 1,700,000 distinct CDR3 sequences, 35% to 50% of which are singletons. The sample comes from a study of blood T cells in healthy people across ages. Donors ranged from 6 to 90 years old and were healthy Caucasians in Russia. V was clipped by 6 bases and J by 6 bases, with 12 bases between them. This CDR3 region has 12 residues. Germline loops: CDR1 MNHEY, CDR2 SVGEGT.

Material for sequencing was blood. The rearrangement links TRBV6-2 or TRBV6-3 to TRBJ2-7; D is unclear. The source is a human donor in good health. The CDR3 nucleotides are TGTGCCAGCAGCGAACCCGCTCTCGAGCAGTACTTC. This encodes CASSEPALEQYF.